This passage covers 8 T cell receptor beta chains from one sample sequenced in a study of T cells in lung cancer brain metastases. Assay used: immunoSEQ multiplex PCR; TCRdb lists only in-frame clones, some missing. Of 5,600 or so clones in the sample, roughly 82% were seen once. The sample consisted of tumor tissue from a brain metastasis. The receptors originated from a man aged 50 or older with non-small cell lung cancer that had spread to the brain.

J is TRBJ2-7 and V is TRBV5-4; 7 bases line up with TRBD1. V was clipped by 4 bases and J by 2 bases; unmatched bases: 3. This CDR3 comprises 13 residues. In germline, CDR1 is SGHNT, CDR2 YYREEE (reference sequence). Here the CDR3 reads CASSRQGTYEQYF. The CDR3 nucleotides read TGTGCCAGCAGCCGACAGGGAACCTACGAGCAGTACTTC. Full variable domain (remainder filled in from reference TRBV5-4 and TRBJ2-7): ETGVTQSPTHLIKTRGQQVTLRCSSQSGHNTVSWYQQALGQGPQFIFQYYREEENGRGNFPPRFSGLQFPNYSSELNVNALELDDSALYLCASSRQGTYEQYFGPGTRLTVT.

V is TRBV18 and J is TRBJ2-5; 7 nucleotides match TRBD2. The CDR3 totals 13 residues. The germline gives CDR1 KGHSH, CDR2 LQKENI. V lost 6 bases to trimming and J lost 1 base; unmatched junction nucleotides: 2. The DNA of the CDR3 is TGTGCCAGCTCTAGCGGGTCCCAAGAGACCCAGTACTTC. Translated, it gives CASSSGSQETQYF.

The chain recombines TRBV5-1 with TRBJ2-1; 8 bases fit TRBD2. Germline loops: CDR1 SGHRS, CDR2 YFSETQ. The CDR3 runs 16 residues. V was pared by 0 bases and J by 4 bases, with 6 bases of the junction left unmatched. Here the CDR3 DNA reads TGCGCCAGCAGCTTGGGCGGCGGGGGGACTTACAATGAGCAGTTCTTC. Residues: CASSLGGGGTYNEQFF. The variable domain in full, completed from reference TRBV5-1 and TRBJ2-1, reads KAGVTQTPRYLIKTRGQQVTLSCSPISGHRSVSWYQQTPGQGLQFLFEYFSETQRNKGNFPGRFSGRQFSNSRSEMNVSTLELGDSALYLCASSLGGGGTYNEQFFGPGTRLTVL.

This chain joins TRBV29-1 and TRBJ1-1, with TRBD1 matching 8 bases. Germline values: CDR1 SQVTM, CDR2 ANQGSEA. The trim removed 4 bases at V and 4 bases at J, leaving 2 bases unmatched. The CDR3 length is 12 residues. The CDR3 DNA reads as TGCAGCGTTGGACAGGGGATCACTGAAGCTTTCTTT. Translating gives CSVGQGITEAFF.

The chain links TRBV5-6 to TRBJ1-4; unclear D gene. This CDR3 region has 14 residues. CDR1 is SGHDT, CDR2 YYEEEE, per germline. V gave up 4 bases and J gave up 4 bases, with 11 bases separating them. CDR3 nucleotides: TGTGCCAGCAGCCTGACACCCGGTAATGAAAAACTGTTTTTT. Translated, it gives CASSLTPGNEKLFF.

As for this clone: Other DNA sequences in this specimen translate into the identical CDR3. J is TRBJ2-1 and V is TRBV18, with 7 bases matching TRBD2. Per germline, CDR1 KGHSH and CDR2 LQKENI. The CDR3 extends over 15 amino acids. V was pared by 3 bases and J by 4 bases, with 6 bases of the junction left unmatched. The CDR3 region is CASSPGTGGYNEQFF. The CDR3, as DNA: TGTGCCAGCTCACCGGGAACGGGGGGTTACAATGAGCAGTTCTTC.

The chain employs TRBV27 and TRBJ1-6, with no clear D. V lost 7 bases and J lost 4, with 14 bases in between. Germline CDR1 is MNHEY and CDR2 is SMNVEV (reference sequence). This CDR3 is 15 amino acids long. DNA of the CDR3: TGTGCCAGCACCTTGGACGGTGCTTATAATTCACCCCTCCACTTT. Protein: CASTLDGAYNSPLHF.

For this clone: The junction shows a germline mismatch at one end, possibly a read error. The chain is built from TRBV18 and TRBJ1-3, with D possibly being TRBD1 (5 bases). CDR1 and CDR2 from the germline V gene are KGHSH and LQKENI. The CDR3 extends over 17 amino acids. CDR3 nucleotide sequence: TGTGCCAGCTCACCACTGGGACTCACAAACTCTAGAAACACCATATATTTT. Translated, it gives CASSPLGLTNSRNTIYF.